Listed here are 17 T cell receptor beta chains from one sample, sequenced in a study of CD8 T cells in ankylosing spondylitis. TCRdb re-derived calls from the 5' RACE reads in MiXCR, one entry per CDR3 protein. Of under 150,000 distinct CDR3 sequences in the sample, about an eighth were seen once. Material: blood, either unsorted or a sorted T cell fraction (not recorded which). Every receptor here comes from a female donor with ankylosing spondylitis or in good health (not recorded which).

Only a few counts were recorded for this clonotype. This sequence joins TRBV2 and TRBJ1-1; D remains ambiguous. The V gene lost 1 base and the J gene lost 10 bases, with 10 bases spanning the gap. The CDR3 runs to 12 residues. Germline V lookup: CDR1 SNHLY, CDR2 FYNNEI. CDR3 sequence: CASSEGARGAFF. The CDR3 DNA follows: TGTGCCAGCAGTGAAGGGGCCAGAGGAGCTTTCTTT.

The J gene is TRBJ1-1, the V gene TRBV12-3 or TRBV12-4, with 7 bases that match TRBD1. J gave up 4 bases and V 5 bases, and 7 bases lay outside the gene matches. CDR3 length: 14 residues. The CDR3 sequence: CASSAQGWGTEAFF. In nucleotides, the CDR3 is TGTGCCAGCAGTGCACAGGGGTGGGGCACTGAAGCTTTCTTT.

This clonotype showed up many times. This CDR3 is CSASPGTYSTDTQYF. The CDR3 region has the DNA TGCAGTGCTAGCCCCGGGACCTATAGCACAGATACGCAGTATTTT. The chain joins TRBV20-1 to TRBJ2-3, with D perhaps matching TRBD1 or TRBD2 (5 bases each). Germline V gives CDR1 DFQATT, CDR2 SNEGSKA (reference sequence). V dropped 3 bases and J dropped 0 bases, with 13 bases sitting between them. The CDR3 spans 15 residues.

The V and J genes are TRBV10-2 and TRBJ1-2; D possibly corresponds to TRBD1 (5 bases). Germline loops: CDR1 WSHSY, CDR2 SAAADI. Trimming left V 5 bases short and J 13 bases short, with 23 bases between. This CDR3 contains 14 residues. In DNA, the CDR3 is TGCGCCAGCAGTAATCTGGGACGGGCCCTTTCCTGCACCTTC. The encoded protein is CASSNLGRALSCTF.

This clonotype was detected many times. The chain recombines TRBV15 with TRBJ2-3; TRBD1 might be the D (6 bases). Deletions cut 0 bases from V and 4 bases from J, with 11 bases between. Germline V CDR1 and CDR2: LNHNV, YYDKDF (reference sequence). This CDR3 has 15 residues. The CDR3 here is CATSRDSGVADTQYF. The CDR3 DNA reads TGTGCCACCAGCAGAGATTCAGGGGTAGCAGATACGCAGTATTTT. The full variable domain, rest sourced from reference TRBV15 and TRBJ2-3, is DAMVIQNPRYQVTQFGKPVTLSCSQTLNHNVMYWYQQKSSQAPKLLFHYYDKDFNNEADTPDNFQSRRPNTSFCFLDIRSPGLGDTAMYLCATSRDSGVADTQYFGPGTRLTVL.

In this sample, this clonotype turned up many times. The V and J genes are TRBV4-1 and TRBJ1-3; no definite D call. The germline V and J ends were trimmed by 4 bases and 4 bases, with 17 bases remaining between them. Per the germline V gene, CDR1 is MGHRA and CDR2 is YSYEKL. The CDR3 has 16 residues. CDR3 amino acids: CASSRTLGLDGNTIYF. CDR3 bases: TGCGCCAGCAGCCGGACTCTAGGGTTGGACGGAAACACCATATATTTT.

At least ten counts were recorded for this clonotype. The J gene is TRBJ1-2, the V gene TRBV6-1; no clear D gene. The CDR3 has 12 residues. V was cut by 7 bases and J by 4 bases, with 10 bases left in between. The germline gives CDR1 MNHNS, CDR2 SASEGT. This CDR3 reads CASNRDGYGYTF. The DNA of the CDR3 is TGTGCCAGCAATCGAGATGGCTATGGCTACACCTTC.

This clonotype was detected ten times or more. This chain joins TRBV5-1 and TRBJ2-1, with no clear D. This CDR3 spans 16 amino acids. Deletions cut 0 bases from V and 0 bases from J, with 10 bases between. Germline V lookup: CDR1 SGHRS, CDR2 YFSETQ. Here the CDR3 DNA reads TGCGCCAGCAGCTTGGTAGCAGAAAGCTCCTACAATGAGCAGTTCTTC. This codes for CASSLVAESSYNEQFF.

This clonotype was detected many times. The chain couples TRBV20-1 to TRBJ1-5; D might be TRBD1 (5 bases). Per the germline V gene, CDR1 is DFQATT and CDR2 is SNEGSKA (reference sequence). This CDR3 contains 12 residues. Trimming pared 3 bases from V and 7 bases from J, leaving 10 bases between. DNA for the CDR3: TGCAGTGCTAGGAGAGGGGAACAGCCCCAGCATTTT. Its translation: CSARRGEQPQHF.

This clonotype has at least ten counts. This sequence joins TRBV7-8 and TRBJ2-1, with D maybe TRBD2 (6 bases). Germline V CDR1 and CDR2: SGHVS, FQNEAQ. Trimming cost V 5 bases and J 8 bases, with 16 bases left between them. CDR3 length equals 14 residues. The CDR3 here is CASSSGRGGDEQFF. DNA of the CDR3: TGTGCCAGCAGCAGCGGGCGGGGTGGCGATGAGCAGTTCTTC.

This clonotype has at least ten counts. The gene calls are TRBV27 and TRBJ2-7, with TRBD1 identical over 8 bases. Germline V CDR1 and CDR2: MNHEY, SMNVEV (reference sequence). V lost 6 bases and J lost 4; bases outside the gene matches: 11. This CDR3 contains 15 residues. CDR3 nucleotides: TGTGCCAGCAGAAATCGGGCAGGGGGCTGGTACGAGCAGTACTTC. Encoded protein: CASRNRAGGWYEQYF.

This clonotype was picked up many times. The chain is built from TRBV5-1 and TRBJ1-1; no clear D. V shed 4 bases and J shed 4 bases, with 14 bases lying between them. Germline CDR1 is SGHRS and CDR2 is YFSETQ. This CDR3 is 14 amino acids long. The CDR3 loop reads CASSEGLGGTEAFF. DNA for the CDR3: TGCGCCAGCAGCGAGGGTCTAGGAGGCACTGAAGCTTTCTTT.

A word on this clonotype: Since the CDR3 does not end with the conserved phenylalanine or tryptophan, this likely comes from a read error. The rearrangement uses TRBV6-5 and TRBJ1-5; D not resolved. This CDR3 has 11 amino acids. CDR1 MNHEY and CDR2 SVGAGI come from the germline V gene. V gave up 5 bases and J gave up 10 bases, with 9 bases separating them. As DNA, the CDR3 is TGTGCCAGCAGTGGCGCGGGCCCCCAGCATTAT. Its protein product is CASSGAGPQHY.

This clonotype was picked up a small number of times. The chain has TRBV30 and TRBJ2-3; weak D call: TRBD2 (6 bases). This CDR3 has 14 amino acids. V gave up 0 bases and J gave up 1 base, with 8 bases separating them. Germline V gene lookup returns CDR1 GTSNPN and CDR2 SVGIG (reference sequence). DNA for the CDR3: TGTGCCTGGAGTGTACTAGCCGGCACAGATACGCAGTATTTT. Its protein product is CAWSVLAGTDTQYF.

This clonotype was counted ten times or more. The chain couples TRBV7-9 to TRBJ1-1; unclear D gene. Germline V gene data show CDR1 as SEHNR and CDR2 as FQNEAQ (reference sequence). Trimming left V 6 bases short and J 2 bases short, with 10 bases between. The CDR3 length is 13 residues. As DNA, the CDR3 is TGTGCCAGCAGGCAGGACCCAAACACTGAAGCTTTCTTT. This gives the protein CASRQDPNTEAFF.

This clonotype was counted a single time. The chain employs TRBV5-6 and TRBJ2-4; no clear D gene. Trimming left V 4 bases short and J 9 bases short, with 14 bases between. CDR1 SGHDT and CDR2 YYEEEE come from the germline V gene. The CDR3 totals 13 residues. DNA of the CDR3: TGTGCCAGCAGCCCTGGCGGACGTCTCATTCAGTACTTC. It yields the protein CASSPGGRLIQYF.

This clonotype was observed at least ten times. For the CDR3, the DNA is TGTGCCAGCAGCTTGGGGCAGGCTGAGAGTGAGCAGTTCTTC. Translated: CASSLGQAESEQFF. The V and J genes are TRBV5-5 and TRBJ2-1; D is unresolved. CDR1 is SGHKS and CDR2 is YYEKEE in the germline V gene (reference sequence). This CDR3 is built from 14 residues. V lost 0 bases, J lost 9 bases, and 13 bases lay in between. Together with reference TRBV5-5 and TRBJ2-1, the CDR3 gives the full variable domain: DAGVTQSPTHLIKTRGQQVTLRCSPISGHKSVSWYQQVLGQGPQFIFQYYEKEERGRGNFPDRFSARQFPNYSSELNVNALLLGDSALYLCASSLGQAESEQFFGPGTRLTVL.